This T cell receptor beta chain stems from a study of CD8 T cells in Susac syndrome (dated by TCRdb to between 2017 and 2020). Regarding the research as a whole: Of the Susac syndrome patients who were sequenced, under ten were in clinical remission while more than five had clinically active disease. At blood withdrawal, Susac syndrome patients were therapy-naive, treated with corticosteroids (with IVIg additionally given to some), or treated with IVIg alone. Whether CD8+ T cell activation and differentiation in Susac syndrome was antigen driven was tested using repertoire sequencing. Paper-wide results and their limitations: In patients with Susac syndrome, the CD4+ T cell repertoire showed no detectable clonal expansion. The number of individuals in the TCR sequencing and HLA analysis was recognized as being relatively small.

Peripheral blood CD8+ and CD4+ T cells from healthy donors, Susac syndrome patients and multiple sclerosis patients were profiled using high-throughput TCR beta sequencing. The Susac syndrome patients fulfilled recently defined diagnostic criteria for definite or probable disease. Bulk CD8+ and CD4+ T cells were purified by magnetic negative isolation, while CD8+ TEMRA cells were enriched using FACS. Blood was collected in EDTA tubes and processed within 24 hours, with PBMCs isolated through density gradient centrifugation. PBMCs intended for TCR sequencing were cryopreserved in liquid nitrogen and thawed later in a water bath at 37 degrees C. The sorted or isolated CD4+, CD8+ and CD8+ TEMRA cells had a purity of 90% or higher. RNA was extracted with the RNeasy kit and roughly 0.5 to 1 ug was reverse transcribed using random hexamers. TCR beta CDR3 regions were amplified with the immunoSEQ multiplex PCR assay covering 54 Vbeta and 13 Jbeta segments. PCR amplification bias was corrected using a synthetic template baseline for primer optimization and computational correction. The paper's processing steps were these. Reads were assigned to V, D and J genes according to IMGT and analyzed in immunoSEQ Analyzer, with only productive sequences retained. Clonality was computed as one minus Shannon entropy normalized by log2 of the number of productive unique sequences. For each patient and control, public and private clones were evaluated among the 100 most prevalent clones. Clones were defined as Susac-specific if absent from the healthy and MS cohorts, from approximately 1,100 published viral clones and from other ImmuneACCESS disease sequences. The public reads were quality trimmed at Q25 with fastp and then assembled into clones with MiXCR by TCRdb, keeping productive beta chains. CDR3 protein sequences are deduplicated, and each keeps its most common genes and DNA. The V and J calls shown here were made by TCRdb, not taken from the authors' results. A total of 160,000 or so distinct CDR3 sequences appear in this sample, roughly 94% of them only once. Roughly 0.11% of the sample is in the top ten clones.

As concerns this clonotype: The target of this receptor is not known. Base qualities are not recorded, but no much larger clone differs from it by a single base.

The germline V gene supplies CDR1 KGHSH and CDR2 LQKENI. Measured from the cysteine to the phenylalanine, the CDR3 is 16 residues long. The CDR3 DNA has 48 bases and is translated from base 1. The germline ends are 13 bases apart after V is trimmed by 0 bases and J by 4 bases. The V and J genes are TRBV18 and TRBJ2-1; the D region is possibly TRBD1 or TRBD2, each matching across 6 bases. The TCR comes from a human donor with Susac syndrome. The specimen was CD4+ T cells from PBMCs. The CDR3 protein: CASSPPFGGAYNEQFF. The DNA is as follows: TGTGCCAGCTCACCACCGTTCGGGGGCGCTTACAATGAGCAGTTCTTC.